The text below deals with one TCR beta chain. The sample is drawn from a study of blood T cell repertoires in COVID-19. Study overall: Samples taken during acute and convalescent COVID-19 were collected in the United States, Italy and Spain. In each case, the material was cDNA or gDNA derived from T cells, B-cell-depleted T cells, or PBMCs.

The CDR3 has 15 amino acids. Trimming shortened V by 3 bases and J by 2 bases, and 14 bases separated the two germline ends. Per germline, CDR1 SGHAT and CDR2 FQNNGV. Original data processing: Scientists estimated how many nucleated cells there were by amplifying reference gene primers. The assay was immunoSEQ multiplex PCR, and TCRdb's table has in-frame clones only and misses some. The V and J calls and clone size were taken over from that table, and D and trimming were inferred from the DNA. The sample consists of roughly 280,000 clones, approximately 90% of them appearing once. The J gene is TRBJ2-7, the V gene TRBV11-2, with a possible D match to TRBD1 (5 bases). This clonotype was sampled from a woman aged 50 to 65 who had recovered from COVID-19. Sequenced sample: peripheral blood. This CDR3 is CASSFRRGLAYEQYF. Written as DNA, the CDR3 is TGTGCCAGCAGCTTCCGAAGGGGCCTAGCCTACGAGCAGTACTTC.